These 31 T cell receptor beta chains share one sample of origin, sequenced in a study of early T cells in non-severe SARS-CoV-2 infection. TCRdb analysed the 5' RACE reads with MiXCR anew, one entry per CDR3 protein. The sample contains 70,000 to 90,000 distinct CDR3 sequences, around a sixth of which appear only once. The sample comprised whole blood. These receptors were taken from an adult who was a healthcare worker with PCR-confirmed SARS-CoV-2 infection or an uninfected control (not recorded which).

This clonotype appeared many times. The genes are TRBV9 and TRBJ2-1; D perhaps matches TRBD2 (5 bases). V dropped 4 bases and J dropped 5 bases, with 19 bases sitting between them. CDR3 length: 16 amino acids. The germline V gene has CDR1 SGDLS and CDR2 YYNGEE. CDR3 sequence (DNA): TGTGCCAGCAGCACCCGAGAAGCGGCCGTCCACAATGAGCAGTTCTTC. Protein product: CASSTREAAVHNEQFF.

This clonotype came up many times. The chain is built from TRBV9 and TRBJ1-2, with TRBD1 as a possible D gene (5 bases). There are 14 residues in the CDR3. V was shortened by 5 bases and J by 8 bases, with 19 bases between the two germline ends. Germline V CDR1 and CDR2: SGDLS, YYNGEE. CDR3 loop: CASSGALGLKGYTF. The CDR3 DNA is TGTGCCAGCAGTGGGGCTTTAGGCCTAAAAGGCTACACCTTC. The full variable domain, rest sourced from reference TRBV9 and TRBJ1-2, is DSGVTQTPKHLITATGQRVTLRCSPRSGDLSVYWYQQSLDQGLQFLIQYYNGEERAKGNILERFSAQQFPDLHSELNLSSLELGDSALYFCASSGALGLKGYTFGSGTRLTVV.

This clonotype showed up many times. The chain joins TRBV11-2 to TRBJ1-1, with D uncertain. Germline V lookup: CDR1 SGHAT, CDR2 FQNNGV. This CDR3 spans 14 amino acids. Trimming took off 2 bases at V and 0 bases at J, with 7 bases between the two ends. The CDR3 is CASSLYQLNTEAFF. The CDR3 DNA reads TGTGCCAGCAGCTTATATCAACTGAACACTGAAGCTTTCTTT.

The rearrangement uses TRBV7-9 and TRBJ2-1; D may be TRBD2 (5 bases). In germline, CDR1 is SEHNR, CDR2 FQNEAQ (reference sequence). The CDR3 runs to 12 residues. Trimming took 2 bases from V and 10 from J, leaving 9 bases between them. In DNA, the CDR3 is TGTGCCAGCAGCTTACTGCAGCGGGAGCAGTTCTTC. This codes for CASSLLQREQFF.

This clonotype was found many times. The rearrangement uses TRBV11-2 and TRBJ2-7; no definite D call. Trimming stripped 1 base from V and 6 bases from J, with 4 bases between. Per the germline V gene, CDR1 is SGHAT and CDR2 is FQNNGV. The CDR3 runs to 11 residues. DNA of the CDR3: TGTGCCAGCAGCTTAGTTTCCGAGCAGTACTTC. This encodes CASSLVSEQYF.

In this sample, this clonotype turned up a few times. This rearrangement joins TRBV7-2 to TRBJ1-1; TRBD1 matches 7 bases. The germline CDR1 and CDR2 sequences are SGHTA and FQGNSA. V lost 5 bases to trimming and J lost 4 bases; unmatched junction nucleotides: 7. The CDR3 has 14 residues. CDR3 sequence: CASSQEGAGTEAFF. In DNA, the CDR3 is TGTGCCAGCAGCCAAGAGGGGGCAGGCACTGAAGCTTTCTTT.

The chain uses TRBV28 and TRBJ1-2; D not resolved. This CDR3 is built from 11 residues. Germline CDR1 and CDR2: MDHEN and SYDVKM. Trimming cost V 5 bases and J 1 base, with 2 bases left between them. The CDR3: CASSGNYGYTF. The CDR3 bases are TGTGCCAGCAGTGGTAACTATGGCTACACCTTC.

This clonotype was seen a few times. The J gene is TRBJ2-1, the V gene TRBV20-1; 7 bases fit TRBD2. The V segment lost 1 base and the J segment 3 bases; nucleotides outside the gene matches: 6. CDR3 length: 15 residues. Germline V gene data show CDR1 as DFQATT and CDR2 as SNEGSKA (reference sequence). CDR3 sequence reads: CSARVGGLNYNEQFF. The CDR3 DNA reads as TGCAGTGCTAGAGTCGGGGGGTTAAACTACAATGAGCAGTTCTTC.

This clonotype has just one count. The V and J genes are TRBV3-1 and TRBJ2-7; D may be TRBD1 or TRBD2 (5 bases each). The germline V gene encodes CDR1 LGHDT and CDR2 YNNKEL (reference sequence). Trimming pared 4 bases from V and 1 base from J, leaving 11 bases between. This CDR3 contains 14 residues. The DNA of the CDR3 is TGTGCCAGCAGCCCCACATGGGGGTCCTACGAGCAGTACTTC. This gives the protein CASSPTWGSYEQYF.

The J gene is TRBJ2-7, the V gene TRBV6-5; D is unclear. The CDR3 has 13 amino acids. Trimming took 5 bases from V and 1 from J, leaving 9 bases between them. Germline values: CDR1 MNHEY, CDR2 SVGAGI. The CDR3 DNA reads TGTGCCAGCAGTGTAGGGAATTCCTACGAGCAGTACTTC. It yields the protein CASSVGNSYEQYF.

This chain joins TRBV29-1 and TRBJ1-1; D gene uncertain. From germline, CDR1 is SQVTM and CDR2 ANQGSEA. With 0 bases removed from V and 4 bases from J, the gap between germline ends came to 9 bases. The CDR3 loop spans 13 amino acids. CDR3 sequence (DNA): TGCAGCGTTGAAGATCCTTTAGGCACTGAAGCTTTCTTT. Translated: CSVEDPLGTEAFF.

Ten or more counts support this clonotype. The rearrangement joins TRBV5-1 to TRBJ2-2; 10 bases map to TRBD2. Germline V gives CDR1 SGHRS, CDR2 YFSETQ. The CDR3 totals 16 residues. V was pared by 4 bases and J by 4 bases, with 7 bases of the junction left unmatched. CDR3 nucleotide sequence: TGCGCCAGCAGCCGGGACGGGACTAGCGCCACCGGGGAGCTGTTTTTT. Its translation is CASSRDGTSATGELFF.

This clonotype came up many times. The chain joins TRBV20-1 to TRBJ1-6, with 8 bases fitting TRBD1. This CDR3 is built from 16 residues. The germline V gene encodes CDR1 DFQATT and CDR2 SNEGSKA (reference sequence). Trimming removed 0 bases from V and 7 bases from J; junction bases left unmatched: 8. The CDR3: CSARDFLDRGNSPLHF. The CDR3 nucleotides are TGCAGTGCTAGAGATTTCCTCGACAGGGGCAATTCACCCCTCCACTTT.

V gene TRBV2 combines with J gene TRBJ1-4; D gene uncertain. Trimming pared 7 bases from V and 0 bases from J, leaving 12 bases between. This CDR3 has 15 residues. Per germline, CDR1 SNHLY and CDR2 FYNNEI. The CDR3: CASISVGSTNEKLFF. In nucleotides, the CDR3 is TGTGCCAGCATTTCCGTAGGTTCAACTAATGAAAAACTGTTTTTT. Supplemented by reference TRBV2 and TRBJ1-4, the full variable domain reads EPEVTQTPSHQVTQMGQEVILRCVPISNHLYFYWYRQILGQKVEFLVSFYNNEISEKSEIFDDQFSVERPDGSNFTLKIRSTKLEDSAMYFCASISVGSTNEKLFFGSGTQLSVL.

This clonotype has a handful of counts. The V call is TRBV18, the J call TRBJ2-3; 9 nucleotides line up with TRBD1. The germline gives CDR1 KGHSH, CDR2 LQKENI. The CDR3 loop spans 18 amino acids. Trimming cost V 3 bases and J 0 bases; bases outside gene matches: 10. The CDR3 protein is CASSPDRGRSRSTDTQYF. The CDR3 coding sequence is TGTGCCAGCTCACCGGACAGGGGAAGATCTCGTAGCACAGATACGCAGTATTTT. The variable domain in full, with the rest retrieved from reference TRBV18 and TRBJ2-3, is NAGVMQNPRHLVRRRGQEARLRCSPMKGHSHVYWYRQLPEEGLKFMVYLQKENIIDESGMPKERFSAEFPKEGPSILRIQQVVRGDSAAYFCASSPDRGRSRSTDTQYFGPGTRLTVL.

This clonotype turned up a few times. The chain recombines TRBV19 with TRBJ1-2; 7 bases align to TRBD1. CDR3 length: 13 residues. The germline V gene encodes CDR1 LNHDA and CDR2 SQIVND (reference sequence). V shed 5 bases and J 4 bases; nucleotides not matched to a gene: 4. In DNA, the CDR3 is TGTGCCAGTAGTCCAGGGACAGCCTATGGCTACACCTTC. It yields the protein CASSPGTAYGYTF.

This chain joins TRBV20-1 and TRBJ1-6, with 8 bases fitting TRBD1. J was trimmed by 9 bases and V by 3 bases; bases with no gene match: 7. CDR1 and CDR2 (germline): DFQATT, SNEGSKA (reference sequence). This CDR3 contains 14 residues. The DNA for the CDR3 is TGCAGTGCTAGTACCGGACAGGGCGGTTCACCCCTCCACTTT. Residues: CSASTGQGGSPLHF.

V is TRBV19 and J is TRBJ2-6, with D possibly being TRBD2 (5 bases). Trimming pared 10 bases from V and 2 bases from J, leaving 15 bases between. CDR3 length: 15 amino acids. Germline V gene data show CDR1 as LNHDA and CDR2 as SQIVND (reference sequence). The CDR3 bases are TGTGCCACCGAAGGCGGGTCTACTGGGGCCAACGTCCTGACTTTC. This translates into CATEGGSTGANVLTF.

This clonotype was found a few times. The chain recombines TRBV29-1 with TRBJ2-2; D is ambiguous. Trimming left V 4 bases short and J 6 bases short, with 9 bases between. The V gene's germline CDR1 is SQVTM and CDR2 ANQGSEA. This CDR3 comprises 12 residues. The CDR3 reads CSVVKGSGELFF. In DNA form, the CDR3 reads TGCAGCGTTGTGAAAGGATCCGGGGAGCTGTTTTTT.

This clonotype was seen repeatedly, ten times or more. The J gene is TRBJ2-2, the V gene TRBV7-3; tentative D call: TRBD2 (7 bases). Germline V gene sequence: CDR1 SGHTA, CDR2 FQGTGA. V lost 5 bases to trimming and J lost 4 bases, with 14 bases between them. The CDR3 runs to 15 residues. CDR3 in amino acids: CASSREGGGTGELFF. The CDR3 DNA reads TGTGCCAGCAGCCGCGAGGGAGGGGGCACCGGGGAGCTGTTTTTT.

This clonotype was counted a few times. The gene calls are TRBV20-1 and TRBJ1-3; no definite D call. The CDR3 runs to 12 residues. V lost 5 bases and J lost 0, with 5 bases in between. CDR1 and CDR2 (germline): DFQATT, SNEGSKA (reference sequence). CDR3: CSAQTSGNTIYF. The CDR3 region has the DNA TGCAGTGCTCAGACCTCTGGAAACACCATATATTTT.

The rearrangement uses TRBV20-1 and TRBJ2-1, with D perhaps matching TRBD1 (6 bases). This CDR3 spans 13 amino acids. Trimming took off 6 bases at V and 2 bases at J, with 11 bases between the two ends. The germline V gene has CDR1 DFQATT and CDR2 SNEGSKA (reference sequence). The CDR3 region has the DNA TGCAGTGCAGTCCGGGACACCTACAATGAGCAGTTCTTC. Its protein product is CSAVRDTYNEQFF.

The CDR3 reads CASSRHAGSGDTDTQYF. The CDR3 region has the DNA TGTGCCAGCAGCCGACATGCAGGTAGCGGAGACACAGATACGCAGTATTTT. The gene calls are TRBV7-9 and TRBJ2-3; possibly TRBD2 for D (6 bases). Germline V gene sequence: CDR1 SEHNR, CDR2 FQNEAQ (reference sequence). V was shortened by 5 bases and J by 2 bases, with 20 bases between the two germline ends. The CDR3 extends over 17 amino acids.

The sample holds a few counts of this clonotype. This sequence joins TRBV11-2 and TRBJ1-4; maybe TRBD1 (6 bases). Germline V gene data show CDR1 as SGHAT and CDR2 as FQNNGV. V was cut by 5 bases and J by 8 bases, with 15 bases left in between. CDR3 size: 14 residues. Here the CDR3 DNA reads TGTGCCAGCAGCCCCGAGGGGGGAAGGGAAAAACTGTTTTTT. This translates into CASSPEGGREKLFF.

V is TRBV9 and J is TRBJ2-1; 11 positions agree with TRBD2. The germline CDR1 and CDR2 sequences are SGDLS and YYNGEE. The CDR3 is made up of 17 amino acids. V lost 4 bases to trimming and J lost 5 bases; unmatched junction nucleotides: 11. As DNA, the CDR3 is TGTGCCAGCAGCCCGTCGACTAGCGGGGCCAGCCACAATGAGCAGTTCTTC. This gives the protein CASSPSTSGASHNEQFF.

The gene calls are TRBV6-1 and TRBJ2-7; TRBD1 might be the D (5 bases). The CDR3 runs 13 residues. Trimming left V 2 bases short and J 4 bases short, with 9 bases between. The V gene's germline CDR1 is MNHNS and CDR2 SASEGT. The CDR3 coding sequence is TGTGCCAGCAGTGAAACAGGACCATACGAGCAGTACTTC. Its translation is CASSETGPYEQYF.

This clonotype was picked up a small number of times. V and J are TRBV7-2 and TRBJ2-1; D might be TRBD1 (5 bases). The germline V gene has CDR1 SGHTA and CDR2 FQGNSA. The ends were cut back, 5 bases at V and 6 bases at J, with 17 bases in the middle. The CDR3 is 15 amino acids. The CDR3 here is CASSPHRRVLNEQFF. CDR3 bases: TGTGCCAGCAGCCCCCACCGCAGGGTCCTCAATGAGCAGTTCTTC.

This clonotype has a handful of counts. The chain has TRBV5-6 and TRBJ2-1; 7 nucleotides align to TRBD1. Trimming took 4 bases from V and 2 from J; bases not matched to a gene: 6. The CDR3 is 15 residues long. Germline V gene lookup returns CDR1 SGHDT and CDR2 YYEEEE. CDR3 sequence reads: CASSPGGTTYNEQFF. The CDR3 DNA reads TGTGCCAGCAGCCCAGGGGGTACGACCTACAATGAGCAGTTCTTC.

This clonotype occurred many times. This chain connects TRBV6-2 or TRBV6-3 to TRBJ1-1; TRBD1 might be the D (6 bases). Trimming cost V 2 bases and J 1 base, with 8 bases left between them. CDR3 length equals 14 residues. Germline V CDR1 and CDR2: MNHEY, SVGEGT. Written as DNA, the CDR3 is TGTGCCAGCAGTTACGGGACACAGAACACTGAAGCTTTCTTT. It specifies CASSYGTQNTEAFF.

The chain recombines TRBV19 with TRBJ1-2; D call uncertain. The CDR3 has 15 residues. Germline CDR1 and CDR2: LNHDA and SQIVND (reference sequence). V shed 9 bases and J shed 4 bases, with 21 bases lying between them. CDR3 coding DNA: TGTGCCAGGGACGCTACTGGACCTGGGGTCTATGGCTACACCTTC. This translates into CARDATGPGVYGYTF.

This clonotype was observed a few times. The gene calls are TRBV2 and TRBJ2-3; D could derive from TRBD1 or TRBD2 (6 bases each). V shed 4 bases and J shed 7 bases, with 18 bases lying between them. Germline CDR1 reads SNHLY; CDR2 reads FYNNEI. The CDR3 has 15 residues. CDR3 loop: CASSVTFGGSNTQYF. As DNA, the CDR3 is TGTGCCAGCAGTGTAACTTTCGGGGGCTCGAATACGCAGTATTTT.